Listed here are 20 T cell receptor beta chains from one sample, sequenced in a study of T cell clonality in common variable immunodeficiency. Assay: immunoSEQ multiplex PCR; the TCRdb copy retains only in-frame clones and omits some. Recorded here are about 23,000 clones, none singletons. Their antigen targets remain unknown. Study-wide results and limits: Fewer deletions and N-nucleotide insertions were reportedly seen in common variable immunodeficiency TCR beta sequences.

The sample consisted of peripheral blood mononuclear cells. These receptors were taken from a human donor with common variable immunodeficiency.

Of note for this clone: The observed sequence ends 3 residues before the CDR3 terminus, with the missing tail filled in from the germline J gene. V usage is TRBV19 and J usage is TRBJ2-1; 11 bases are a match to TRBD2. This CDR3 is built from 14 residues. J gave up 7 bases and V 2 bases, and 1 base lay outside the gene matches. Per the germline V gene, CDR1 is LNHDA and CDR2 is SQIVND (reference sequence). The CDR3 protein is CASSILAGGNEQFF. The covered CDR3 bases are TGTGCCAGTAGTATATTAGCGGGAGGGAATGAG.

Concerning this clone itself: The read terminates 3 residues before the CDR3 end, so the remaining end is supplied by the germline J gene. The chain couples TRBV6-2 or TRBV6-3 to TRBJ2-7; 7 bases are a match to TRBD1. The CDR3 loop spans 14 amino acids. Germline V gives CDR1 MNHEY, CDR2 SVGEGT. V trimming: 5 bases; J trimming: 6 bases; junction bases outside the gene matches: 10. Incomplete CDR3 DNA: TGTGCCAGCAGTACTACCAGGGGGTGGAGCGAG. Its translation is CASSTTRGWSE. The complete CDR3 sequence is CASSTTRGWSEQYF.

This clone appeared a few times. The read ends 3 residues early relative to the CDR3; the germline J gene fills the gap. This sequence joins TRBV20-1 and TRBJ2-1; D perhaps matches TRBD2 (6 bases). There are 16 residues in the CDR3. CDR1 DFQATT and CDR2 SNEGSKA come from the germline V gene (reference sequence). The V gene lost 0 bases and the J gene lost 8 bases, with 20 bases spanning the gap. The DNA read from the CDR3 is TGCAGTGCTAGAGATCTGCGAGCGGGCCAGTACGATGAG. Translation: CSARDLRAGQYDE. In full, the CDR3 is CSARDLRAGQYDEQFF.

The CDR3 DNA, read in part, is TGTGCCAGCAGCTTGGGACAGACCACCGGGGAG. Protein sequence: CASSLGQTTGE. The entire CDR3 protein is CASSLGQTTGELFF. This rearrangement joins TRBV7-2 to TRBJ2-2, with 7 bases identical to TRBD1. The sequence runs out 3 residues before the end of the CDR3; the remainder is reconstructed from the germline J gene. Unmatched junction bases numbered 2, after V lost 3 bases and J lost 4 bases. The germline V gene has CDR1 SGHTA and CDR2 FQGNSA. The CDR3 has 14 amino acids.

As to this clone: The CDR3 is cut off 3 residues early in the read; its end comes from the germline J gene. The chain couples TRBV5-1 to TRBJ2-1, with D maybe TRBD2 (6 bases). Trimming cost V 0 bases and J 2 bases, with 12 bases left between them. Germline lookup yields CDR1 SGHRS and CDR2 YFSETQ. This CDR3 spans 16 amino acids. The CDR3: CASSLEIADPYNEQFF. Partial CDR3 DNA: TGCGCCAGCAGCTTGGAGATAGCGGACCCCTACAATGAG.

This clone came up a few times. The read stops 3 residues short of the end of the CDR3; the missing end is completed from the germline J gene. The chain has TRBV19 and TRBJ1-2; D unclear. The CDR3 totals 13 residues. Looked up from germline, CDR1 is LNHDA and CDR2 is SQIVND (reference sequence). The CDR3 loop is CASSMEGLGGYTF. The DNA read from the CDR3 is TGTGCCAGTAGTATGGAAGGGTTAGGCGGC.

As concerns this clone: The read ends 3 residues shy of where the CDR3 ends; the end is completed using the germline J gene. The V call is TRBV18, the J call TRBJ2-5, with TRBD1 as a possible D gene (6 bases). V was cut by 3 bases and J by 4 bases, with 12 bases left in between. The CDR3 totals 14 residues. Germline loops: CDR1 KGHSH, CDR2 LQKENI. CDR3 bases read: TGTGCCAGCTCACCGTCCAGGGGCATAGAGACC. Its translation is CASSPSRGIET. The complete CDR3 protein is CASSPSRGIETQYF.

About this clone itself: The read ends 3 residues before the CDR3 terminus; that terminus is restored from the germline J gene. The chain joins TRBV7-8 to TRBJ2-3; 8 bases are shared with TRBD2. The length of the CDR3 is 18 residues. The germline V gene encodes CDR1 SGHVS and CDR2 FQNEAQ. Germline trimming cut 0 bases from V and 5 bases from J; bases unmatched to any gene: 13. The CDR3: CASSLAFSGGGAGDTQYF. Incomplete CDR3 DNA: TGTGCCAGCAGCTTAGCGTTTTCGGGGGGGGGTGCAGGAGATACG.

There are a few counts of this clone. The CDR3 end lies 3 residues beyond the end of the read and is filled in from the germline J gene. V and J are TRBV6-1 and TRBJ2-5; 7 positions agree with TRBD1. Germline-derived CDR1 and CDR2 are MNHNS and SASEGT. The CDR3 consists of 14 residues. V was clipped by 3 bases and J by 1 base; unmatched bases: 2. CDR3 amino acids: CASSEWDSQETQYF. CDR3 bases read: TGTGCCAGCAGTGAGTGGGACAGCCAAGAGACC.

Notes on this clone: The CDR3 is cut off 3 residues early in the read; its end comes from the germline J gene. The V gene is TRBV6-1, the J gene TRBJ1-1; D gene ambiguous. The CDR3 spans 13 residues. The V gene's germline CDR1 is MNHNS and CDR2 SASEGT. Trimming cost V 4 bases and J 4 bases, with 10 bases left between them. The DNA read from the CDR3 is TGTGCCAGCAGTGGGGCGTGGGCCACTGAA. As protein: CASSGAWATE. The whole CDR3 protein reads CASSGAWATEAFF.

A few counts support this clone. The read gets to within 3 residues of the CDR3 end, and the germline J gene fills in the rest. The chain links TRBV7-9 to TRBJ1-5; D remains unclear. This CDR3 is built from 14 residues. The germline gives CDR1 SEHNR, CDR2 FQNEAQ (reference sequence). The ends were cut back, 1 base at V and 0 bases at J, with 4 bases in the middle. The CDR3 spells CASSLDSSNQPQHF. The part of the CDR3 DNA that was read is TGTGCCAGCAGCTTAGACAGTAGCAATCAGCCC.

This clone was found a few times. The CDR3 end falls 3 residues outside the read, so it is completed with the germline J gene. V gene TRBV5-1 combines with J gene TRBJ1-6; D remains unclear. The CDR3 loop spans 14 amino acids. Trimming stripped 4 bases from V and 7 bases from J, with 12 bases between. CDR1 is SGHRS and CDR2 is YFSETQ in the germline V gene. CDR3 in amino acids: CASSALSGNSPLHF. Incomplete CDR3 DNA: TGCGCCAGCAGCGCTCTCTCCGGGAATTCACCC.

This clone appeared many times. The CDR3 sequence: CSVLAGGVYNEQFF. CDR3 DNA, as far as it was read: TGCAGCGTTTTAGCGGGGGGGGTCTACAATGAG. The V and J genes are TRBV29-1 and TRBJ2-1; 11 nucleotides align to TRBD2. The observed sequence ends 3 residues before the CDR3 terminus, with the missing tail filled in from the germline J gene. CDR3 length: 14 amino acids. With 5 bases clipped from V and 3 bases from J, the junction kept 3 bases outside the gene matches. Germline-derived CDR1 and CDR2 are SQVTM and ANQGSEA.

Comment on this clone: The sequence runs out 3 residues before the end of the CDR3; the remainder is reconstructed from the germline J gene. The chain couples TRBV5-1 to TRBJ1-1; TRBD1 is a possible D gene (5 bases). This CDR3 region has 14 residues. Germline loops: CDR1 SGHRS, CDR2 YFSETQ. V lost 4 bases and J 3 bases, leaving 13 bases between the germline ends. The CDR3 protein is CASSLGVRDTEAFF. The CDR3 DNA, read in part, is TGCGCCAGCAGCCTGGGGGTCAGGGACACTGAA. Combining the CDR3 with reference TRBV5-1 and TRBJ1-1 gives the whole variable domain KAGVTQTPRYLIKTRGQQVTLSCSPISGHRSVSWYQQTPGQGLQFLFEYFSETQRNKGNFPGRFSGRQFSNSRSEMNVSTLELGDSALYLCASSLGVRDTEAFFGQGTRLTVV.

This clone was picked up a small number of times. With the read ending 3 residues before the CDR3 end, the germline J gene is used to fill in that end. This chain links TRBV2 with TRBJ2-7, with 7 nucleotides matching TRBD1. Per germline, CDR1 SNHLY and CDR2 FYNNEI. The CDR3 loop spans 15 amino acids. The V gene end was trimmed by 3 bases and the J gene end by 2 bases; junction bases not matched to a gene: 7. The sequenced part of the CDR3 DNA is TGTGCCAGCAGTGATCCCGGGACAGATCCCTACGAG. It yields the protein CASSDPGTDPYE. The whole CDR3 is CASSDPGTDPYEQYF.

In its sample, this clone was seen many times. The read terminates 3 residues ahead of where the CDR3 ends, so the germline J gene completes it. This chain connects TRBV20-1 to TRBJ1-1, with a weak D call TRBD1 (5 bases). V was clipped by 5 bases and J by 2 bases, with 15 bases between them. CDR1 and CDR2 (germline): DFQATT, SNEGSKA (reference sequence). The CDR3 has 14 amino acids. Incomplete CDR3 DNA: TGCAGTGCTCATCCCGAACAGGCTAACACTGAA. As protein: CSAHPEQANTE. The entire CDR3 reads CSAHPEQANTEAFF.

This clone was found many times. The sequenced fragment ends 3 residues before the CDR3 boundary, so the rest is inferred from the germline J gene. The chain is built from TRBV5-1 and TRBJ2-6; D remains ambiguous. Germline lookup yields CDR1 SGHRS and CDR2 YFSETQ. This CDR3 comprises 18 residues. V lost 0 bases and J 2 bases, leaving 15 bases between the germline ends. Incomplete CDR3 DNA: TGCGCCAGCAGCTTGGCTGGTGAAGGGTCCCCTGGGGCCAACGTC. Translating it yields CASSLAGEGSPGANV. The full CDR3 sequence reads CASSLAGEGSPGANVLTF.

The sample holds a few counts of this clone. From the germline J gene comes the end of the CDR3, since the read stops 3 residues before it. The chain is built from TRBV11-2 and TRBJ2-5; 15 bases map to TRBD2. The CDR3 is 15 amino acids. Germline-derived CDR1 and CDR2 are SGHAT and FQNNGV. The V and J ends lost 3 bases and 5 bases, in that order; junction bases with no gene match: 1. CDR3 protein: CASSFGLAGGETQYF. The covered CDR3 bases are TGTGCCAGCAGCTTCGGACTAGCGGGAGGGGAGACC.

This clone appeared a few times. The read falls 3 residues short of the CDR3 end, and the missing part is taken from the germline J gene. This chain connects TRBV7-3 to TRBJ2-1, with 8 nucleotides matching TRBD2. Trimming took 3 bases from V and 4 from J; bases not matched to a gene: 5. In germline, CDR1 is SGHTA, CDR2 FQGTGA. There are 15 residues in the CDR3. The covered CDR3 bases are TGTGCCAGCAGCTTGGATAGCGGGGCTTACAATGAG. It encodes CASSLDSGAYNE. The full-length CDR3 reads as CASSLDSGAYNEQFF.

This clone was found many times. Read data end 3 residues before the CDR3 end; the end is taken from the germline J gene. V is TRBV5-5 and J is TRBJ1-4; D unclear. V lost 5 bases and J lost 5, with 10 bases in between. This CDR3 has 13 amino acids. From germline, CDR1 is SGHKS and CDR2 YYEKEE (reference sequence). The CDR3 is CASRYPGNEKLFF. Partial CDR3 DNA: TGTGCCAGCAGGTATCCGGGGAATGAAAAA.